This TCR beta chain stems from a study of cytomegalovirus exposure and HLA in healthy donors. Primers for the PCR totalled 60 Vbeta and 13 Jbeta. The method was immunoSEQ multiplex PCR; TCRdb's version includes in-frame clones alone and lacks a portion of them. The sample has over 100,000 clones, approximately 70% seen once. Overall study results and limits: An apparent linkage of common viral pathogens to several of the most significant clusters emerged in a later analysis. In a later analysis, specific HLA alleles were associated with approximately 17,000 TCR beta sequences at a 0.05 false discovery rate. The study labeled about 160 TCR beta chains cytomegalovirus-associated.

Concerning this clone itself: Its antigen is as yet unknown.

The sequence was collected from a woman in her seventies in good health and CMV-seropositive. Sequenced: PBMCs.

CDR3 DNA: TGTGCCAGCAGCCAGTTTGGGGCGGGGACTAGCACAGATACGCAGTATTTT. Amino acid sequence: CASSQFGAGTSTDTQYF. This rearrangement joins TRBV4-2 to TRBJ2-3; maybe TRBD2 (6 bases). CDR1 and CDR2 from the germline V gene are LGHNA and YNFKEQ. V lost 3 bases, J lost 0 bases, and 16 bases lay in between. The CDR3 has 17 residues.